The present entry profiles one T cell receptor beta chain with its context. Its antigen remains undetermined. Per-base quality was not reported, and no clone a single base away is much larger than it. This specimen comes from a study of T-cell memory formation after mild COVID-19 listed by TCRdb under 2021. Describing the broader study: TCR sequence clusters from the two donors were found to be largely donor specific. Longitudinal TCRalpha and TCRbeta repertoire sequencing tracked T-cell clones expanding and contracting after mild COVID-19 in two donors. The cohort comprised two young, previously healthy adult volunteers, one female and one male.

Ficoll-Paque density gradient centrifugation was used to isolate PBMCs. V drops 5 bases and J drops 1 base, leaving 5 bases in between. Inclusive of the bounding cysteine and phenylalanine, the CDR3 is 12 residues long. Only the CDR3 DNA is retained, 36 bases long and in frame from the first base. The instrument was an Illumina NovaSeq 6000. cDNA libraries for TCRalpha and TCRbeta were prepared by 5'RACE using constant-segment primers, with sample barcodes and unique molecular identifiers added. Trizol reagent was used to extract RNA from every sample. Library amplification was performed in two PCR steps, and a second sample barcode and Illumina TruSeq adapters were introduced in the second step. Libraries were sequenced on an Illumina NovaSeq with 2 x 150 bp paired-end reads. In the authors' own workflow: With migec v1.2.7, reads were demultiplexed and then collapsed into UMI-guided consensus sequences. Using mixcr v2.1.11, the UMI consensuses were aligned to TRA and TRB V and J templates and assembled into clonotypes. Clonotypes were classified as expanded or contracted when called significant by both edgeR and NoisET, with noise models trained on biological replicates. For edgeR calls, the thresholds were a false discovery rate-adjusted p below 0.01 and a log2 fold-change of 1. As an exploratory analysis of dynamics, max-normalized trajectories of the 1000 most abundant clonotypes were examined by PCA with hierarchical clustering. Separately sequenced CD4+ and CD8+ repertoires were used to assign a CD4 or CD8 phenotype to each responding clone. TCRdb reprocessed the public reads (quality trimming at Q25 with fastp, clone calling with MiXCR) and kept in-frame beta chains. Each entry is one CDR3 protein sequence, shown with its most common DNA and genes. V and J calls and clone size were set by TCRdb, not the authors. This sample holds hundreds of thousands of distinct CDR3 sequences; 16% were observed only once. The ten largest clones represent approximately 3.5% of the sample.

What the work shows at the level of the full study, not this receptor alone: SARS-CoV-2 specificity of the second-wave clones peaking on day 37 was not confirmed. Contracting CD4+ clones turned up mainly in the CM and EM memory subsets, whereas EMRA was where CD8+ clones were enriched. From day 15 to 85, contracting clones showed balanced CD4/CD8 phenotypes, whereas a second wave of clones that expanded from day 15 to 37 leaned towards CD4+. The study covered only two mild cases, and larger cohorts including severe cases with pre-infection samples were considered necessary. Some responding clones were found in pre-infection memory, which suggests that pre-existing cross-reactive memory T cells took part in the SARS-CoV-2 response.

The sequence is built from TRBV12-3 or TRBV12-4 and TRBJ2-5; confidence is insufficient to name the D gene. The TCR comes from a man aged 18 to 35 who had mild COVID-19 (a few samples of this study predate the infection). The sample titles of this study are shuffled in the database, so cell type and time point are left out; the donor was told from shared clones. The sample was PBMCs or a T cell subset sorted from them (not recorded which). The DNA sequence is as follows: TGTGCCAGCAGTCCCATCCAAGAGACCCAGTACTTC. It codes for CASSPIQETQYF.